A selection of T cell receptor beta chains follows, all from one sample in a study of CD8+CD57+ T cells in acquired aplastic anemia. TCRdb reanalysed the reads using MiXCR and keeps one entry per CDR3 protein. This table has about 180,000 distinct CDR3 sequences, less than 55% appearing once. Sequences were obtained from sorted CD4+, CD8+, or CD8+CD57+ T cells (not recorded which) from PBMCs. These receptors originate from a human donor in good health. CDR3s include the opening cysteine and the closing phenylalanine or tryptophan. D genes are given only for firm matches. The size entry is marked missing in some rows and otherwise reads once, few, many or a size class.

J gene	V gene	D gene	clone size	CDR3 protein	CDR3 DNA
TRBJ1-2	TRBV10-3	.	.	CAISESSRFPNYGYTF	TGTGCCATCAGTGAGTCATCCCGTTTTCCTAACTATGGCTACACCTTC
TRBJ2-3	TRBV10-3	.	.	CASYRSGADAQYF	TGTGCCAGCTACAGGTCTGGGGCAGACGCGCAGTATTTT
TRBJ2-3	TRBV10-3	.	once	CATNRDFASTDTQYF	TGTGCCACCAACAGGGACTTTGCTAGCACAGATACGCAGTATTTT
TRBJ2-3	TRBV4-3	.	.	CASSQRGTSTDTQYF	TGCGCCAGCAGCCAGAGGGGGACTAGCACAGATACGCAGTATTTT
TRBJ2-1	TRBV7-2	.	many	CASSLVGGTYNEQFF	TGTGCCAGCAGCTTAGTTGGGGGGACCTACAATGAGCAGTTCTTC
TRBJ2-3	TRBV5-5	TRBD1	.	CASSIGTVADTQYF	TGTGCCAGCAGCATTGGGACAGTCGCAGATACGCAGTATTTT
TRBJ2-3	TRBV20-1	TRBD2	.	CSARDWGGTSTDTQYF	TGCAGTGCTAGAGATTGGGGGGGAACTAGCACAGATACGCAGTATTTT
TRBJ1-2	TRBV3-1	.	few	CASSQVYRANYGYTF	TGTGCCAGCAGCCAAGTATACAGGGCTAACTATGGCTACACCTTC
TRBJ1-2	TRBV2	TRBD1	many	CASSETWTGTDTF	TGTGCCAGCAGTGAAACTTGGACAGGGACAGACACCTTC
TRBJ2-3	TRBV25-1	.	.	CASSERPREFSTDTQYF	TGTGCCAGCAGTGAACGTCCGAGGGAGTTTAGCACAGATACGCAGTATTTT
TRBJ2-7	TRBV6-1	.	once	CASSRNVVQQYF	TGTGCCAGCAGCAGGAACGTGGTTCAGCAGTACTTC
TRBJ2-7	TRBV24-1	TRBD1	.	CAASSLQGAYEQYF	TGTGCCGCCAGCAGCCTACAGGGGGCATACGAGCAGTACTTC
TRBJ2-5	TRBV29-1	.	.	CSVVRDGGRRGEETQYF	TGCAGCGTTGTACGCGACGGGGGGCGCAGAGGAGAGGAGACCCAGTACTTC
TRBJ2-1	TRBV19	TRBD1	.	CASSEGQRSYNEQFF	TGTGCCAGTAGCGAGGGACAGAGGTCCTACAATGAGCAGTTCTTC
TRBJ1-1	TRBV25-1	.	.	CASKDLGDTEAFF	TGTGCCAGCAAGGACCTCGGTGACACTGAAGCTTTCTTT
TRBJ2-3	TRBV5-1	.	.	CASSLLQGTDTQYF	TGCGCCAGCAGCTTACTCCAAGGCACAGATACGCAGTATTTT
TRBJ2-7	TRBV20-1	.	few	CSARGRKDYEQYF	TGCAGTGCTCGGGGGCGGAAGGATTACGAGCAGTACTTC
TRBJ2-1	TRBV4-3	.	.	CASSQTGNEQFF	TGCGCCAGCAGTCAAACGGGCAATGAGCAGTTCTTC
TRBJ1-1	TRBV19	.	.	CASSPANTEAFF	TGTGCCAGTAGCCCAGCGAACACTGAAGCTTTCTTT
TRBJ1-4	TRBV7-2	.	few	CASSFDGSSNEKLFF	TGTGCCAGCAGCTTCGACGGAAGTTCTAATGAAAAACTGTTTTTT
TRBJ2-3	TRBV6-5	.	many	CASSYSNADTQYF	TGTGCCAGCAGTTACTCGAATGCAGATACGCAGTATTTT
TRBJ2-1	TRBV7-9	.	.	CASSSPVWEQFF	TGTGCCAGCAGCTCTCCCGTTTGGGAGCAGTTCTTC
TRBJ2-2	TRBV20-1	TRBD2	.	CSARGREGGELFF	TGCAGTGCTAGAGGCAGGGAGGGCGGGGAGTTGTTTTTT